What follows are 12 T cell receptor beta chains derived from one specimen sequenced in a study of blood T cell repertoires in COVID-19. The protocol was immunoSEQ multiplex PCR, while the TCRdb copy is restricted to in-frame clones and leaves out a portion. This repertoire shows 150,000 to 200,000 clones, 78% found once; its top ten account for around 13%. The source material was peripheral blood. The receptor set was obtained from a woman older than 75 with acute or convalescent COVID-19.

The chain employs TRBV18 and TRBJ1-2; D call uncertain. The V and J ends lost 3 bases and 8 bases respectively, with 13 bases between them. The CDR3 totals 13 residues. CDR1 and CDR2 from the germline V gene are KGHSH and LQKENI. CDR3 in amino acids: CASSPTAGRGYTF. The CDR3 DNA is TGTGCCAGCTCACCCACGGCGGGTCGGGGCTACACCTTC.

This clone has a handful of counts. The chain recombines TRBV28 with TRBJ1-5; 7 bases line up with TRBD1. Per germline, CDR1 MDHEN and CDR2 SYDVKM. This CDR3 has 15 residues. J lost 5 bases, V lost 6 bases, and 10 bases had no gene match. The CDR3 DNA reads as TGTGCCAGCAGCCCACAGGGGAGAGTTGATCAGCCCCAGCATTTT. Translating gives CASSPQGRVDQPQHF.

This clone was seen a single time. The CDR3 region has the DNA TGTGCCAGCACCTTGAACAGGGCCGGAGGCAATCAGCCCCAGCATTTT. Translating it yields CASTLNRAGGNQPQHF. The genes are TRBV28 and TRBJ1-5, with D possibly matching TRBD1 (6 bases). This CDR3 is built from 16 residues. V was clipped by 7 bases and J by 2 bases, with 18 bases between them. The germline gives CDR1 MDHEN, CDR2 SYDVKM. The full variable domain, in which reference TRBV28 and TRBJ1-5 provide the parts outside the CDR3, is DVKVTQSSRYLVKRTGEKVFLECVQDMDHENMFWYRQDPGLGLRLIYFSYDVKMKEKGDIPEGYSVSREKKERFSLILESASTNQTSMYLCASTLNRAGGNQPQHFGDGTRLSIL.

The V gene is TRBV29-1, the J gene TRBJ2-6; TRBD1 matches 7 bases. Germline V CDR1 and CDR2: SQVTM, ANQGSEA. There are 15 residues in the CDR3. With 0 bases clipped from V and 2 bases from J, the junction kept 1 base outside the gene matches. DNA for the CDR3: TGCAGCGTTGAAGAAGGACAGGCTGGGGCCAACGTCCTGACTTTC. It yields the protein CSVEEGQAGANVLTF. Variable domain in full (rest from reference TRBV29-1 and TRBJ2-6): SAVISQKPSRDICQRGTSLTIQCQVDSQVTMMFWYRQQPGQSLTLIATANQGSEATYESGFVIDKFPISRPNLTFSTLTVSNMSPEDSSIYLCSVEEGQAGANVLTFGAGSRLTVL.

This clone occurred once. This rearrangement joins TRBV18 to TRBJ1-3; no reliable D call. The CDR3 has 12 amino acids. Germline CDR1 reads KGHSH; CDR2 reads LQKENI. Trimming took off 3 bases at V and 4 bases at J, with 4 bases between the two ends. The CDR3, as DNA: TGTGCCAGCTCACCCCAGGGAAACACCATATATTTT. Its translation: CASSPQGNTIYF.

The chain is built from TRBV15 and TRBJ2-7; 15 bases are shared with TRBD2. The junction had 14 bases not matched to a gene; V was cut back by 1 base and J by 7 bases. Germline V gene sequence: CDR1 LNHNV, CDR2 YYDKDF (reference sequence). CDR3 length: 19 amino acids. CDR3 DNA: TGTGCCACCAGCAGAGGTCGGGGACTAGCGGGAGGCTTAGGGTGGGAGCAGTACTTC. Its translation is CATSRGRGLAGGLGWEQYF.

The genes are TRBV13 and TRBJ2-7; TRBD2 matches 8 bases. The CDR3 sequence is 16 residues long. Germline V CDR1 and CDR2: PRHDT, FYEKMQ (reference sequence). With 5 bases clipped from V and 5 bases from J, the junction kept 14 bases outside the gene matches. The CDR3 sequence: CASSPRLSGRRNEQYF. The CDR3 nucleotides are TGTGCCAGCAGCCCACGACTAAGCGGGAGAAGGAACGAGCAGTACTTC. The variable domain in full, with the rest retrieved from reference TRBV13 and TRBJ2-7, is AAGVIQSPRHLIKEKRETATLKCYPIPRHDTVYWYQQGPGQDPQFLISFYEKMQSDKGSIPDRFSAQQFSDYHSELNMSSLELGDSALYFCASSPRLSGRRNEQYFGPGTRLTVT.

The CDR3 reads CASISTGVSYNEQFF. The CDR3 coding sequence is TGTGCCAGCATCTCGACAGGGGTCTCCTACAATGAGCAGTTCTTC. V gene TRBV28 combines with J gene TRBJ2-1; 8 bases map to TRBD1. Germline loops: CDR1 MDHEN, CDR2 SYDVKM. This CDR3 is built from 15 residues. The J segment lost 0 bases and the V segment lost 7 bases, leaving 5 bases of the junction unmatched.

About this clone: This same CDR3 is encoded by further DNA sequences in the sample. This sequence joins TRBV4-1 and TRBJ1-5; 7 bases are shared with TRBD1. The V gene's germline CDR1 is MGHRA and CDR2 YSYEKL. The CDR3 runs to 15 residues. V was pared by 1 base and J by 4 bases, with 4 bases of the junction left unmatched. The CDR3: CASSQGQGGNQPQHF. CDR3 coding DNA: TGCGCCAGCAGCCAAGGACAGGGTGGGAATCAGCCCCAGCATTTT.

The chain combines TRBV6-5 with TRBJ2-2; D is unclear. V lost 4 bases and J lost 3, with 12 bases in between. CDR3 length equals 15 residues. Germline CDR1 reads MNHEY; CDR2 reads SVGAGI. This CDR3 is CASSSPTGYTGELFF. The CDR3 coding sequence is TGTGCCAGCAGTTCCCCGACGGGTTACACCGGGGAGCTGTTTTTT.

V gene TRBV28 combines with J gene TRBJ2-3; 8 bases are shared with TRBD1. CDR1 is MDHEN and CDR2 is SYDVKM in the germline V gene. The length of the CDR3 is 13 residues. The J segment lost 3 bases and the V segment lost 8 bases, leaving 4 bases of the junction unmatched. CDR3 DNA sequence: TGTGCCAGCCGGACAGGGCTGACAGATACGCAGTATTTT. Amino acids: CASRTGLTDTQYF. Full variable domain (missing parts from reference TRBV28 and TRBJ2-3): DVKVTQSSRYLVKRTGEKVFLECVQDMDHENMFWYRQDPGLGLRLIYFSYDVKMKEKGDIPEGYSVSREKKERFSLILESASTNQTSMYLCASRTGLTDTQYFGPGTRLTVL.

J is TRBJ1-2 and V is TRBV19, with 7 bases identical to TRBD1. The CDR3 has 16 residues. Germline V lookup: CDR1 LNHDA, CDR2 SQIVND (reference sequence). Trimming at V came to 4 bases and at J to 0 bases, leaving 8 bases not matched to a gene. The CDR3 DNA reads TGTGCCAGTAGTAGACCCGGGACAGACGCTAACTATGGCTACACCTTC. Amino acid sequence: CASSRPGTDANYGYTF.